One and the same sample provided the 21 T cell receptor beta chains below, sequenced in a study of shared clonotypes between healthy human individuals. Assay: immunoSEQ multiplex PCR; the TCRdb copy retains only in-frame clones and omits some. The table records around 1.1 million clones, around three quarters of them present only once. Sample: memory CD4+ T cells from PBMCs. As to subset: CD45RA-negative fraction. The receptors derive from a man between 18 and 29 years old in good health. Some clones in this sample may be carry-over from other donors' samples.

This chain uses TRBV29-1 with TRBJ1-2, with D possibly matching TRBD1 (6 bases). V lost 4 bases to trimming and J lost 2 bases, with 14 bases between them. CDR1 and CDR2 from the germline V gene are SQVTM and ANQGSEA. CDR3 size: 14 residues. The CDR3 coding sequence is TGCAGCGTTGTAGTCGGGCAGGGGAACTATGGCTACACCTTC. Its protein is CSVVVGQGNYGYTF.

The chain links TRBV5-4 to TRBJ2-5; either TRBD1 or TRBD2 may fit D (5 bases each). The CDR3 length is 12 residues. The V end lost 3 bases, the J end lost 4 bases, and 7 bases lay between the germline ends. Germline lookup yields CDR1 SGHNT and CDR2 YYREEE (reference sequence). CDR3 protein: CASSSGPETQYF. DNA for the CDR3: TGTGCCAGCAGCTCGGGGCCAGAGACCCAGTACTTC.

This clone was counted a few times. The gene calls are TRBV27 and TRBJ2-7, with TRBD1 as a possible D gene (6 bases). From germline, CDR1 is MNHEY and CDR2 SMNVEV (reference sequence). This CDR3 comprises 14 residues. V lost 0 bases, J lost 2 bases, and 8 bases lay in between. CDR3 DNA: TGTGCCAGCAGTTTATCGTGGGACACCTACGAGCAGTACTTC. It specifies CASSLSWDTYEQYF.

Notes on this clone: Germline is not matched at one junction end, which may reflect a read error. This chain connects TRBV20-1 to TRBJ1-2; D not certain. The V gene's germline CDR1 is DFQATT and CDR2 SNEGSKA (reference sequence). This CDR3 is built from 10 residues. CDR3 amino acids: CSATTTGLFF. The CDR3 DNA reads as TGCAGTGCAACCACCACCGGCCTATTCTTC.

A few counts support this clone. The gene calls are TRBV21-1 and TRBJ2-7. TRBV21-1 is marked as a pseudogene. The CDR3 spans 15 residues. CDR3 DNA: TGTGCCAGCAGCAAAGTAGGTAGTCCTCTTCCCGAGCAGTACTTC. This sequence encodes CASSKVGSPLPEQYF.

In this sample, this clone turned up a few times. V usage is TRBV4-2 and J usage is TRBJ2-2; 11 positions match TRBD1. The trim removed 5 bases at V and 3 bases at J, leaving 5 bases unmatched. The CDR3 sequence is 16 residues long. From germline, CDR1 is LGHNA and CDR2 YNFKEQ. This CDR3 is CASSGWDRGDTGELFF. The CDR3 coding sequence is TGTGCCAGCAGCGGTTGGGACAGGGGGGACACCGGGGAGCTGTTTTTT.

This sequence joins TRBV27 and TRBJ1-1; D is unclear. V was clipped by 4 bases and J by 4 bases, with 10 bases between them. CDR1 and CDR2 from the germline V gene are MNHEY and SMNVEV (reference sequence). There are 13 residues in the CDR3. CDR3: CASSSARGTEAFF. CDR3 DNA: TGTGCCAGCAGTTCCGCTAGAGGCACTGAAGCTTTCTTT.

A remark on this clone: Other DNA sequences in this sample translate to the same CDR3. The V and J genes are TRBV5-1 and TRBJ2-1; D gene ambiguous. Germline CDR1 and CDR2: SGHRS and YFSETQ. CDR3 length equals 13 residues. Trimming took off 0 bases at V and 7 bases at J, with 8 bases between the two ends. Here the CDR3 reads CASSLDPSNEQFF. CDR3 DNA: TGCGCCAGCAGCTTGGATCCCTCAAATGAGCAGTTCTTC.

Details on this clone: This same CDR3 is encoded by further DNA sequences in the sample. V is TRBV5-4 and J is TRBJ2-7, with D perhaps TRBD2 (5 bases). CDR1 is SGHNT and CDR2 is YYREEE in the germline V gene (reference sequence). V was trimmed by 0 bases and J by 6 bases, leaving 10 bases between them. The CDR3 is 13 amino acids. CDR3 loop: CASSLAGVGEQYF. In DNA, the CDR3 is TGTGCCAGCAGCTTGGCCGGGGTTGGCGAGCAGTACTTC.

The rearrangement joins TRBV4-3 to TRBJ2-3; the D is unclear. CDR3 length: 15 amino acids. Trimming shortened V by 5 bases and J by 6 bases, and 18 bases separated the two germline ends. Germline V gene lookup returns CDR1 LGHNA and CDR2 YSLEER. The CDR3 region has the DNA TGCGCCAGCAGCTCCGATAGAGTTAGCAGTGATACGCAGTATTTT. Translation: CASSSDRVSSDTQYF.

The gene calls are TRBV28 and TRBJ2-1; 8 nucleotides line up with TRBD2. The V gene end was trimmed by 5 bases and the J gene end by 3 bases; junction bases not matched to a gene: 6. This CDR3 spans 15 amino acids. CDR1 and CDR2 (germline): MDHEN, SYDVKM. The CDR3 loop reads CASSPPGGGYNEQFF. The CDR3 bases are TGTGCCAGCAGTCCCCCCGGGGGGGGCTACAATGAGCAGTTCTTC.

This chain joins TRBV19 and TRBJ2-2; 9 bases fit TRBD2. From germline, CDR1 is LNHDA and CDR2 SQIVND (reference sequence). The trim removed 3 bases at V and 1 base at J, leaving 3 bases unmatched. The CDR3 is 16 amino acids. CDR3 amino acids: CASSMSSGVNTGELFF. The CDR3 nucleotides read TGTGCCAGTAGTATGTCTAGCGGGGTGAACACCGGGGAGCTGTTTTTT.

The chain has TRBV18 and TRBJ1-1, with 7 bases fitting TRBD1. The CDR3 sequence is 15 residues long. Losses at the gene ends were 1 base for V and 2 bases for J; bases not matched to a gene: 4. Germline V gives CDR1 KGHSH, CDR2 LQKENI. Here the CDR3 DNA reads TGTGCCAGCTCACCACAGGGGGCGGGAAACACTGAAGCTTTCTTT. It yields the protein CASSPQGAGNTEAFF.

V usage is TRBV2 and J usage is TRBJ2-1, with 12 bases matching TRBD2. The length of the CDR3 is 15 residues. Germline V lookup: CDR1 SNHLY, CDR2 FYNNEI. With 8 bases clipped from V and 4 bases from J, the junction kept 6 bases outside the gene matches. DNA of the CDR3: TGTGCCAGCCCCCCGGGACTAGCGGGTTACAATGAGCAGTTCTTC. This translates into CASPPGLAGYNEQFF.

The rearrangement uses TRBV10-3 and TRBJ1-1, with D tentatively TRBD1 (6 bases). V lost 7 bases and J lost 4, with 19 bases in between. Germline CDR1 and CDR2: ENHRY and SYGVKD. The CDR3 contains 15 residues. The CDR3 is CAIKRGNREGTEAFF. CDR3 nucleotide sequence: TGTGCCATCAAACGGGGTAACAGGGAGGGCACTGAAGCTTTCTTT.

The J gene is TRBJ1-1, the V gene TRBV30; the match to TRBD1 covers 9 bases. This CDR3 comprises 15 residues. Per germline, CDR1 GTSNPN and CDR2 SVGIG (reference sequence). The junction had 7 bases not matched to a gene; V was cut back by 2 bases and J by 3 bases. CDR3 protein: CAWSPTGQGHTEAFF. The CDR3 DNA reads TGTGCCTGGAGTCCTACGGGACAGGGCCACACTGAAGCTTTCTTT.

As for this clone: This could be a read error, since a much larger clone is one nucleotide away. J is TRBJ1-1 and V is TRBV6-1; D unresolved. The germline gives CDR1 MNHNS, CDR2 SASEGT. The CDR3 has 14 amino acids. CDR3 protein: CASSEWGMNTEASF. The DNA of the CDR3 is TGTGCCAGCAGTGAATGGGGTATGAACACTGAAGCTTCCTTT.

J is TRBJ2-1 and V is TRBV30; 10 nucleotides match TRBD1. The CDR3 is 17 residues long. Germline CDR1 GTSNPN, CDR2 SVGIG (reference sequence). The V and J ends lost 0 bases and 4 bases, in that order; junction bases with no gene match: 9. This chain's CDR3 is CAWSVGPGTGDYNEQFF. CDR3 DNA sequence: TGTGCCTGGAGTGTAGGGCCGGGGACAGGGGATTACAATGAGCAGTTCTTC.

Notes on this clone: One junction end does not reproduce the germline sequence, and a read error may be involved. This chain links TRBV2 with TRBJ2-5; a possible D gene is TRBD1 (6 bases). The V gene's germline CDR1 is SNHLY and CDR2 FYNNEI. This CDR3 has 14 amino acids. CDR3 in amino acids: CASSRTDRREAQYF. CDR3 in DNA: TGTGCCAGCAGCCGGACAGATAGAAGAGAGGCCCAGTACTTC.

The chain employs TRBV6-1 and TRBJ2-7; no clear D. The CDR3 covers 13 residues. Germline CDR1 MNHNS, CDR2 SASEGT. Deletions cut 8 bases from V and 4 bases from J, with 15 bases between. CDR3 sequence: CASSAHGNYEQYF. Here the CDR3 DNA reads TGTGCCAGCTCAGCCCACGGAAATTACGAGCAGTACTTC.

J is TRBJ1-2 and V is TRBV9; D is ambiguous. The V end lost 2 bases, the J end lost 8 bases, and 16 bases lay between the germline ends. The CDR3 contains 14 residues. In germline, CDR1 is SGDLS, CDR2 YYNGEE. The CDR3 DNA sequence: TGTGCCAGCAGCGTGTTCGGCCCGCCGGGGGGCTACACCTTC. Translating gives CASSVFGPPGGYTF.